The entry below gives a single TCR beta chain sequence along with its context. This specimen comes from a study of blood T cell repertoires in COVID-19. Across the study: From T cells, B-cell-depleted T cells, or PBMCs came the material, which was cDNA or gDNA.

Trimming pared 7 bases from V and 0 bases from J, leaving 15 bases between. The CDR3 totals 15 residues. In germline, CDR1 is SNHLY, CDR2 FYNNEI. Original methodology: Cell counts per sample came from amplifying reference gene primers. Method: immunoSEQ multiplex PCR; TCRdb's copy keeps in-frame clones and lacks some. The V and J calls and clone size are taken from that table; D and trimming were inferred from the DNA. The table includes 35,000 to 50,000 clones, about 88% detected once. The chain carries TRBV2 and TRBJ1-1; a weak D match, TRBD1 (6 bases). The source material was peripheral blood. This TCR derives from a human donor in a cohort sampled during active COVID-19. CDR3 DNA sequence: TGTGCCAGCACCAAGGACAGATCTATGAACACTGAAGCTTTCTTT. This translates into CASTKDRSMNTEAFF.